This T cell receptor (beta chain) was captured in a study of blood T cell repertoires in COVID-19. Study as a whole: The United States, Italy and Spain supplied acute and convalescent COVID-19 samples. The cDNA or gDNA used as material had been derived from T cells, B-cell-depleted T cells, or PBMCs.

The method was immunoSEQ multiplex PCR; TCRdb's version includes in-frame clones alone and lacks a portion of them. The sample yields 150,000 or so clones, around 80% seen once. The CDR3 loop spans 17 amino acids. The germline CDR1 and CDR2 sequences are KGHDR and SFDVKD. J gave up 4 bases and V 0 bases, and 2 bases lay outside the gene matches. Participants were placed into cohorts based on the clinical history they reported. All recovered Cohort 3 donors got two negative PCRs, got clearance, or saw symptom resolution. This receptor was obtained from a man in his fifties who had recovered from COVID-19. The chain is built from TRBV24-1 and TRBJ2-2, with 12 positions matching TRBD1. Sequencing was performed on PBMCs or T cells enriched from blood (not recorded which). The CDR3 loop reads CATSDLQGQGATGELFF. The CDR3 DNA reads TGTGCCACCAGTGATTTGCAGGGACAGGGGGCCACCGGGGAGCTGTTTTTT.